This TCR beta chain was observed in a study of control samples from healthy donors and cancer patients. Germline V gives CDR1 MNHEY, CDR2 SVGAGI. The CDR3 sequence is 13 residues long. Trimming stripped 0 bases from V and 6 bases from J, with 8 bases between. Libraries were prepared by immunoSEQ multiplex PCR; TCRdb keeps only in-frame clonotypes and omits some of them. This table has about 73,000 clones, 94% appearing once. The clonotype comes from a woman in her thirties or forties in good health. The sample consisted of blood. The rearrangement joins TRBV6-5 to TRBJ1-2, with TRBD1 as a possible D gene (5 bases). The CDR3 protein is CASSYSSGHGYTF. As DNA, the CDR3 is TGTGCCAGCAGTTACTCATCAGGGCATGGCTACACCTTC.